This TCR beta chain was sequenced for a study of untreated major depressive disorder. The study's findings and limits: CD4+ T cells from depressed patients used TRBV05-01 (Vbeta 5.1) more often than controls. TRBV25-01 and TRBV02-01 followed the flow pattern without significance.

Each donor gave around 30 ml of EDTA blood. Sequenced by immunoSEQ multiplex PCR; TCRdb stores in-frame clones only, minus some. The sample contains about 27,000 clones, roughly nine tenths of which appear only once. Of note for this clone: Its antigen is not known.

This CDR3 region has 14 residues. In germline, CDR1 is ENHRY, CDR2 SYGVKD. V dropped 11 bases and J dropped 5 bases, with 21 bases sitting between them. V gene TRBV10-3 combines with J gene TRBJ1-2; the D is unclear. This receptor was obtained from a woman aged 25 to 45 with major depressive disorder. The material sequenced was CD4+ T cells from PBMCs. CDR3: CAARRTAVSYGYTF. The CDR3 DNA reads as TGTGCCGCCAGGCGGACGGCTGTAAGTTATGGCTACACCTTC.